The clone carrying this TCR beta chain occurred many times. These data come from a study of CD8 T cells in ankylosing spondylitis. The CDR3 runs 15 residues. From germline, CDR1 is SGDLS and CDR2 YYNGEE. The J segment lost 7 bases and the V segment lost 3 bases, leaving 9 bases of the junction unmatched. The authors made TCR beta libraries by quantitative 5'-RACE with molecular barcodes. MiXCR, applied by TCRdb to the 5' RACE reads, yields one record per CDR3 protein. The table includes approximately 12,000 distinct CDR3 sequences, approximately 3% detected once. The chain uses TRBV9 and TRBJ2-5; TRBD2 aligns across 10 bases. Material for sequencing was blood, either unsorted or a sorted T cell fraction (not recorded which). The source of this sequence is a male donor with ankylosing spondylitis or in good health (not recorded which). The CDR3 spells CASSGLAGGPGTQYF. Here the CDR3 DNA reads TGTGCCAGCAGCGGGTTAGCGGGGGGTCCTGGGACCCAGTACTTC.